This T cell receptor (beta chain) was identified during a study of T cells in Graves' hyperthyroidism and ophthalmopathy. This clonotype has a count of ten or more. The CDR3 regions of TCR beta were amplified from RNA transcripts. Initially, a first-round RT-PCR of the TCR CDR3 employed the HTBI primer set. TCRdb passed the multiplex PCR reads through MiXCR, listing each CDR3 protein once. The sample has 300,000 to 400,000 distinct CDR3 sequences, around 20% seen once; the top ten hold 50%. Disease duration under 2 months; hyperthyroidism patients were aged 18 to 65. Exclusions: uncontrolled infection, other autoimmune disease, pregnancy, lactation. Over 9 ml of fresh peripheral blood supplied the PBMCs. The receptor comes from a woman between 45 and 65 years old with Graves' hyperthyroidism. Sequencing input: blood.

The CDR3 is CASSLNSRGYEQYF. DNA of the CDR3: TGTGCCAGCAGTTTAAACTCTCGTGGATACGAGCAGTACTTC. The rearrangement uses TRBV28 and TRBJ2-7; no firm D call. This CDR3 has 14 residues. Germline lookup yields CDR1 MDHEN and CDR2 SYDVKM. V lost 2 bases, J lost 4 bases, and 12 bases lay in between.